What follows are 2 T cell receptor beta chains derived from one specimen sequenced in a study of memory CD4+ T cells and cytomegalovirus serostatus. Repertoires were generated with immunoSEQ multiplex PCR, while TCRdb's copy carries only in-frame clones and drops some. The table shows about 82,000 clones, with 75% to 90% occurring only once. Single viable CD3+CD4+CD8-CD45RO+ cells were sorted as the memory CD4+ T cells. The sample consisted of memory CD4+ T cells from blood. The receptors stem from an adult in good health and CMV-seronegative.

The chain links TRBV19 to TRBJ2-2; TRBD1 aligns across 7 bases. Germline-derived CDR1 and CDR2 are LNHDA and SQIVND (reference sequence). V shed 4 bases and J 4 bases; nucleotides not matched to a gene: 3. The CDR3 contains 14 residues. CDR3 amino acids: CASSTDRVTGELFF. CDR3 DNA: TGTGCCAGTAGTACTGACAGGGTCACCGGGGAGCTGTTTTTT. The full variable domain, in which reference TRBV19 and TRBJ2-2 provide the parts outside the CDR3, is DGGITQSPKYLFRKEGQNVTLSCEQNLNHDAMYWYRQDPGQGLRLIYYSQIVNDFQKGDIAEGYSVSREKKESFPLTVTSAQKNPTAFYLCASSTDRVTGELFFGEGSRLTVL.

The rearrangement uses TRBV4-3 and TRBJ1-3, with D possibly being TRBD1 (5 bases). The CDR3 has 16 amino acids. V lost 1 base and J lost 4, with 14 bases in between. Germline CDR1 is LGHNA and CDR2 is YSLEER. This CDR3 is CASSQVMGDTGNTIYF. The DNA for the CDR3 is TGCGCCAGCAGCCAAGTTATGGGGGATACAGGAAACACCATATATTTT.